This is a list of T cell receptor beta chains from one sample in a study of technical replicates of blood from several donors. This table comes from immunoSEQ multiplex PCR, and its TCRdb copy is limited to in-frame clones, with some not included. Here the sample spans 65,000 to 70,000 clones, 75% to 90% being singletons. The sample was PBMCs. These receptors all come from a human donor in good health. Some clones in this sample may be carry-over from other donors' samples. Each CDR3 is given without its conserved first and last residue.

V gene	J gene	CDR3 protein
TRBV7-9	TRBJ1-2	ASSLTPSYGYT
TRBV30	TRBJ1-2	AWSPGTGGFYGYT
TRBV19	TRBJ1-2	ASSTRQGMGYT
TRBV11-2	TRBJ2-7	ASSLGSRTATYEQY
TRBV9	TRBJ2-7	ASSVVDYSYEQY
TRBV9	TRBJ2-5	ASSVGDHTAGETQY
TRBV4-1	TRBJ2-7	ATSTGIDDRYEQY
TRBV13	TRBJ1-1	ASSQTNTEAF
TRBV4-3	TRBJ2-7	ASSQDRTGGYEQY
TRBV7-9	TRBJ1-2	ASSGTFT
TRBV30	TRBJ1-5	AWSRPYGMPQH
TRBV7-6	TRBJ2-5	ASSPVPAGKETQY
TRBV19	TRBJ2-7	ASRFAGGRPYEQY
TRBV10-3	TRBJ1-2	AISEGRGLGYT
TRBV7-9	TRBJ2-7	ASSPRLAEAYEQY
TRBV19	TRBJ2-3	ASSIDRGTDTQY
TRBV6-5	TRBJ1-3	ASSYQGISSGNTIY
TRBV6-1	TRBJ2-2	ASSLAGTNTGELF
TRBV5-4	TRBJ2-1	ASSFKVGRSYNEQF
TRBV18	TRBJ2-1	ASSLDRIGQIPGEQF
TRBV6-4	TRBJ1-1	ASSVAGGVRAEAF